This T cell receptor (beta chain) derives from a study of T cells of healthy individuals. TCRdb called the 5' RACE reads again in MiXCR, with one record for every CDR3 protein. The data hold around 63,000 distinct CDR3 sequences, with around 16% observed a single time. This clonotype was seen repeatedly, ten times or more. The CDR3 spans 14 residues. Trimming removed 5 bases from V and 4 bases from J; junction bases left unmatched: 7. The chain recombines TRBV12-3 or TRBV12-4 with TRBJ2-7; 8 bases map to TRBD2. The clonotype comes from a human donor in good health. The CDR3 protein is CASSVTGLEYEQYF. Here the CDR3 DNA reads TGTGCCAGCAGTGTCACGGGACTAGAATACGAGCAGTACTTC.